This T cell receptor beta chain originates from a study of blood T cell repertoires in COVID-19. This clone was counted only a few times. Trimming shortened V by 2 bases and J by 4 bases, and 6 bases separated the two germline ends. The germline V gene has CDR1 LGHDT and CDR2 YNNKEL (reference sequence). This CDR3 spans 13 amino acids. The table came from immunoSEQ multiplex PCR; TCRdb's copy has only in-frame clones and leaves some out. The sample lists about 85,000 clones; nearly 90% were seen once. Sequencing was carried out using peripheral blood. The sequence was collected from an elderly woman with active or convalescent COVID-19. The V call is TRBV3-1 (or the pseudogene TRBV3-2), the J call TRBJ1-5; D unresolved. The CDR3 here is CASSQTGNQPQHF. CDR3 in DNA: TGTGCCAGCAGCCAAACGGGTAATCAGCCCCAGCATTTT.